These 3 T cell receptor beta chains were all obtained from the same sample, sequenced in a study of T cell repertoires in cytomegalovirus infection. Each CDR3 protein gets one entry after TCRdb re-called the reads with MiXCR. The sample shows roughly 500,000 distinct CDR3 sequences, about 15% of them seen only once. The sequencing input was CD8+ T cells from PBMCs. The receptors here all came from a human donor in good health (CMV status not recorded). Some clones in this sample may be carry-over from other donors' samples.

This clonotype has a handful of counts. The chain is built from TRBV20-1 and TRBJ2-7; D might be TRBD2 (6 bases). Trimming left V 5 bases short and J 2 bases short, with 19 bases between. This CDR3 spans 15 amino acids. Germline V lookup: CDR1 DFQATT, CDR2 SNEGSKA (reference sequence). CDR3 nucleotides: TGCAGTGCTTCACCGGGAGACCGACCAGCCTACGAGCAGTACTTC. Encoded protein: CSASPGDRPAYEQYF.

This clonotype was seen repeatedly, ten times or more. Here the CDR3 reads CASSIPGNTEAFF. The DNA of the CDR3 is TGTGCCAGTAGTATCCCGGGGAACACTGAAGCTTTCTTT. V and J are TRBV19 and TRBJ1-1; D gene ambiguous. The germline CDR1 and CDR2 sequences are LNHDA and SQIVND (reference sequence). Deletions cut 3 bases from V and 1 base from J, with 6 bases between. The CDR3 consists of 13 residues.

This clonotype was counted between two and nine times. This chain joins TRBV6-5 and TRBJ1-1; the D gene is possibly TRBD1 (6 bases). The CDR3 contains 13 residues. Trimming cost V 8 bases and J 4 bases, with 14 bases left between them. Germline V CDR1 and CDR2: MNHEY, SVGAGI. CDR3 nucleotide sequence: TGTGCCAGCTTACCGGGACAAGGCACTGAAGCTTTCTTT. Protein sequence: CASLPGQGTEAFF.